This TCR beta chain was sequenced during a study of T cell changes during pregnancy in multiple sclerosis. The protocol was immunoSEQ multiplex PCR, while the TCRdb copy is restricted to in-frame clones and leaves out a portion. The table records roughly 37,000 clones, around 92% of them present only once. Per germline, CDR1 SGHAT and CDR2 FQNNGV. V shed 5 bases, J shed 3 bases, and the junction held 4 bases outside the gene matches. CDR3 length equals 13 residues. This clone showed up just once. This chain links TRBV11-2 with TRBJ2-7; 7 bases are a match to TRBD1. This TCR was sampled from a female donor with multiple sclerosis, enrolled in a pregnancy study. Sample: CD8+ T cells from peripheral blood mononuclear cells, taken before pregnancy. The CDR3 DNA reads TGTGCCAGCAGCCTCGGACAGGTCTACGAGCAGTACTTC. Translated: CASSLGQVYEQYF.